A single sample is the source of the 26 T cell receptor beta chains below, sequenced in a study of T cell responses to AZD1222 COVID-19 vaccine. Here immunoSEQ multiplex PCR was the method, and the copy in TCRdb shows in-frame clones only, minus some. Of fewer than 130,000 clones in the sample, 92% were seen once. The input for sequencing was peripheral blood, taken on day 0 of AZD1222 vaccination. These receptors all stem from an adult in good health.

The rearrangement links TRBV5-1 to TRBJ1-2; D is unclear. Germline-derived CDR1 and CDR2 are SGHRS and YFSETQ. This CDR3 spans 13 amino acids. V was shortened by 2 bases and J by 8 bases, with 13 bases between the two germline ends. CDR3 sequence reads: CASSFRSLEGYTF. In nucleotides, the CDR3 is TGCGCCAGCAGCTTCAGGTCCCTGGAGGGCTACACCTTC.

The chain is built from TRBV21-1 and TRBJ2-7; the table calls TRBD2, which could not be checked here. TRBV21-1 is reported as a pseudogene. There are 13 residues in the CDR3. The chain's CDR3 is CASSKAHSTEQYF. The CDR3, as DNA: TGTGCCAGCAGCAAAGCGCACTCAACTGAGCAGTACTTC.

V usage is TRBV4-2 and J usage is TRBJ2-7; D remains unclear. The length of the CDR3 is 15 residues. Deletions cut 3 bases from V and 0 bases from J, with 12 bases between. Germline V lookup: CDR1 LGHNA, CDR2 YNFKEQ. CDR3 bases: TGTGCCAGCAGCCACCCGGACCTTAGCTCCTACGAGCAGTACTTC. It yields the protein CASSHPDLSSYEQYF.

The chain is built from TRBV5-1 and TRBJ1-5, with a weak D call TRBD1 (5 bases). The V and J ends lost 4 bases and 6 bases respectively, with 17 bases between them. Germline V gene data show CDR1 as SGHRS and CDR2 as YFSETQ. CDR3 length: 15 residues. The CDR3 DNA reads as TGCGCCAGCAGCCGGAGTGGGGACGGTAGTCAGCCCCAGCATTTT. It encodes CASSRSGDGSQPQHF.

On this clone: This same CDR3 is encoded by further DNA sequences in the sample. The J gene is TRBJ2-2, the V gene TRBV11-3; D unclear. Germline CDR1 SGHNT, CDR2 YENEEA. Trimming pared 4 bases from V and 3 bases from J, leaving 3 bases between. The CDR3 has 12 residues. The CDR3 loop is CASSSYTGELFF. The CDR3, as DNA: TGTGCCAGCAGCTCTTACACCGGGGAGCTGTTTTTT.

The rearrangement links TRBV7-2 to TRBJ2-7; TRBD2 matches at 11 bases. Germline CDR1 SGHTA, CDR2 FQGNSA. The CDR3 length is 14 residues. The V segment lost 0 bases and the J segment 5 bases; nucleotides outside the gene matches: 0. This CDR3 is CASSLASGGDEQYF. The CDR3 nucleotides are TGTGCCAGCAGCTTAGCTAGCGGGGGGGACGAGCAGTACTTC. The variable domain in full, completed from reference TRBV7-2 and TRBJ2-7, reads GAGVSQSPSNKVTEKGKDVELRCDPISGHTALYWYRQSLGQGLEFLIYFQGNSAPDKSGLPSDRFSAERTGGSVSTLTIQRTQQEDSAVYLCASSLASGGDEQYFGPGTRLTVT.

The J gene is TRBJ2-7, the V gene TRBV7-6, with D possibly being TRBD2 (5 bases). Germline-derived CDR1 and CDR2 are SGHVS and FNYEAQ. This CDR3 region has 13 residues. Trimming left V 4 bases short and J 7 bases short, with 14 bases between. CDR3 residues: CASSYLERGEQYF. CDR3 coding DNA: TGTGCCAGCAGCTACCTAGAACGGGGAGAGCAGTACTTC.

This sequence joins TRBV28 and TRBJ1-4; D is perhaps TRBD1 (6 bases). V was shortened by 2 bases and J by 8 bases, with 18 bases between the two germline ends. The CDR3 spans 16 residues. Germline assignment: CDR1 MDHEN and CDR2 SYDVKM. Written as DNA, the CDR3 is TGTGCCAGCAGTTTACCCCGGAACAGGGCGGAGGAAAAACTGTTTTTT. As protein: CASSLPRNRAEEKLFF.

Here the CDR3 reads CAISPGQGNTEAFF. CDR3 nucleotides: TGTGCCATCAGTCCGGGACAGGGGAACACTGAAGCTTTCTTT. The rearrangement uses TRBV10-3 and TRBJ1-1; the match to TRBD1 covers 9 bases. From germline, CDR1 is ENHRY and CDR2 SYGVKD. V trimming: 5 bases; J trimming: 1 base; junction bases outside the gene matches: 2. The CDR3 spans 14 residues.

The V and J genes are TRBV6-5 and TRBJ1-1; perhaps TRBD1 as D (6 bases). The CDR3 length is 15 residues. The ends were cut back, 0 bases at V and 1 base at J, with 9 bases in the middle. CDR1 is MNHEY and CDR2 is SVGAGI in the germline V gene. The CDR3 loop is CASSYSGRGNTEAFF. The DNA of the CDR3 is TGTGCCAGCAGTTACTCGGGCAGGGGGAACACTGAAGCTTTCTTT.

The chain employs TRBV15 and TRBJ1-1; perhaps TRBD1 as D (6 bases). Germline CDR1 reads LNHNV; CDR2 reads YYDKDF (reference sequence). CDR3 length: 15 amino acids. The V end lost 3 bases, the J end lost 0 bases, and 11 bases lay between the germline ends. The chain's CDR3 is CATSSLTGMNTEAFF. For the CDR3, the DNA is TGTGCCACCAGCAGTCTTACAGGGATGAACACTGAAGCTTTCTTT.

The chain carries TRBV7-9 and TRBJ2-7; perhaps TRBD2 as D (6 bases). V shed 5 bases and J shed 6 bases, with 11 bases lying between them. Germline V lookup: CDR1 SEHNR, CDR2 FQNEAQ (reference sequence). CDR3 length equals 12 residues. CDR3 sequence: CASSPDGSEQYF. For the CDR3, the DNA is TGTGCCAGCAGCCCTGACGGGAGCGAGCAGTACTTC.

For the CDR3, the DNA is TGTGCCTTCCATGGAAGGGGGCCGGGCTACGAGCAGTACTTC. Encoded protein: CAFHGRGPGYEQYF. This chain uses TRBV30 with TRBJ2-7; 7 bases match TRBD1. Germline values: CDR1 GTSNPN, CDR2 SVGIG (reference sequence). This CDR3 has 14 amino acids. The junction had 12 bases not matched to a gene; V was cut back by 7 bases and J by 3 bases.

Only one count was recorded for this clone. V and J are TRBV19 and TRBJ2-1, with 9 bases matching TRBD2. Trimming at V came to 5 bases and at J to 2 bases, leaving 4 bases not matched to a gene. This CDR3 region has 15 residues. The V gene's germline CDR1 is LNHDA and CDR2 SQIVND (reference sequence). The CDR3 DNA reads as TGTGCCAGTAGTCAAGGCGGGGGGGCCTACAATGAGCAGTTCTTC. Encoded protein: CASSQGGGAYNEQFF.

The chain carries TRBV7-3 and TRBJ1-1; unclear D gene. V was trimmed by 2 bases and J by 7 bases, leaving 11 bases between them. Germline V gene sequence: CDR1 SGHTA, CDR2 FQGTGA. This CDR3 is built from 13 residues. DNA of the CDR3: TGTGCCAGCAGCTTATCCCCGGGATTTGAAGCTTTCTTT. Translation: CASSLSPGFEAFF.

CDR3 nucleotide sequence: TGTGCCAGCAGCTACTTGACAGGGAGGAACACTGAAGCTTTCTTT. This encodes CASSYLTGRNTEAFF. The chain has TRBV7-2 and TRBJ1-1, with 7 positions matching TRBD1. This CDR3 has 15 amino acids. Losses at the gene ends were 4 bases for V and 1 base for J; bases not matched to a gene: 6. The germline V gene encodes CDR1 SGHTA and CDR2 FQGNSA.

The rearrangement links TRBV7-8 to TRBJ2-7, with D perhaps being TRBD1 or TRBD2 (5 bases each). The length of the CDR3 is 16 residues. V lost 5 bases to trimming and J lost 0 bases, with 17 bases between them. Germline loops: CDR1 SGHVS, CDR2 FQNEAQ. CDR3 protein: CASSVLGAASSYEQYF. In nucleotides, the CDR3 is TGTGCCAGCAGCGTTCTCGGGGCTGCGAGCTCCTACGAGCAGTACTTC. Based on the CDR3 plus reference TRBV7-8 and TRBJ2-7, the full variable domain is GAGVSQSPRYKVAKRGQDVALRCDPISGHVSLFWYQQALGQGPEFLTYFQNEAQLDKSGLPSDRFFAERPEGSVSTLKIQRTQQEDSAVYLCASSVLGAASSYEQYFGPGTRLTVT.

This sequence joins TRBV5-1 and TRBJ1-1; TRBD1 matches 7 bases. The CDR3 has 13 residues. The germline V gene encodes CDR1 SGHRS and CDR2 YFSETQ. V trimming: 3 bases; J trimming: 5 bases; junction bases outside the gene matches: 4. The CDR3 DNA reads TGCGCCAGCAGCTGGACAGGAGGGACTGAAGCTTTCTTT. Protein product: CASSWTGGTEAFF.

The V gene is TRBV3-1 (or the pseudogene TRBV3-2), the J gene TRBJ1-2, with no clear D. Per the germline V gene, CDR1 is LGHDT and CDR2 is YNNKEL (reference sequence). The CDR3 sequence is 14 residues long. Trimming cost V 0 bases and J 5 bases, with 10 bases left between them. The CDR3 DNA follows: TGTGCCAGCAGCCAAGAAAGGAAGGGATATGGCTACACCTTC. Translation gives CASSQERKGYGYTF.

The rearrangement joins TRBV14 to TRBJ2-5; 9 positions agree with TRBD2. Germline CDR1 reads SGHDN; CDR2 reads FVKESK. V lost 1 base to trimming and J lost 5 bases; unmatched junction nucleotides: 8. The CDR3 contains 16 residues. This chain's CDR3 is CASSQGLAVIRETQYF. CDR3 DNA: TGTGCCAGCAGCCAAGGACTAGCGGTGATAAGGGAGACCCAGTACTTC.

This chain connects TRBV11-2 to TRBJ2-1; TRBD2 aligns across 8 bases. V was pared by 5 bases and J by 9 bases, with 3 bases of the junction left unmatched. Germline-derived CDR1 and CDR2 are SGHAT and FQNNGV. The CDR3 loop spans 12 amino acids. CDR3 protein: CASSRTSPEQFF. In nucleotides, the CDR3 is TGTGCCAGCAGCCGGACTAGCCCTGAGCAGTTCTTC. The full variable domain, completed using reference TRBV11-2 and TRBJ2-1, is EAGVAQSPRYKIIEKRQSVAFWCNPISGHATLYWYQQILGQGPKLLIQFQNNGVVDDSQLPKDRFSAERLKGVDSTLKIQPAKLEDSAVYLCASSRTSPEQFFGPGTRLTVL.

This clone was picked up one time. This chain's CDR3 is CASSTSDYGYTF. In DNA form, the CDR3 reads TGCGCCAGCAGCACCAGCGACTATGGCTACACCTTC. The chain recombines TRBV5-1 with TRBJ1-2; unclear D gene. Trimming took off 4 bases at V and 3 bases at J, with 7 bases between the two ends. The CDR3 totals 12 residues. CDR1 SGHRS and CDR2 YFSETQ come from the germline V gene.

The chain carries TRBV6-2 or TRBV6-3 and TRBJ2-1; 15 nucleotides line up with TRBD2. With 0 bases clipped from V and 8 bases from J, the junction kept 5 bases outside the gene matches. This CDR3 comprises 17 residues. Looked up from germline, CDR1 is MNHEY and CDR2 is SVGEGT. CDR3 residues: CASSYSMGLAGGYEQFF. The DNA for the CDR3 is TGTGCCAGCAGTTACTCCATGGGACTAGCGGGGGGCTATGAGCAGTTCTTC.

J is TRBJ1-3 and V is TRBV29-1, with D maybe TRBD1 (5 bases). The germline CDR1 and CDR2 sequences are SQVTM and ANQGSEA. Trimming shortened V by 0 bases and J by 4 bases, and 16 bases separated the two germline ends. This CDR3 contains 16 residues. The CDR3 coding sequence is TGCAGCGTTGAAGAACCCCGTGGGGGTGCGGGAAACACCATATATTTT. Amino acid sequence: CSVEEPRGGAGNTIYF. Together with reference TRBV29-1 and TRBJ1-3, the CDR3 gives the full variable domain: SAVISQKPSRDICQRGTSLTIQCQVDSQVTMMFWYRQQPGQSLTLIATANQGSEATYESGFVIDKFPISRPNLTFSTLTVSNMSPEDSSIYLCSVEEPRGGAGNTIYFGEGSWLTVV.

The chain uses TRBV5-1 and TRBJ1-4, with 7 positions matching TRBD1. J lost 4 bases, V lost 5 bases, and 8 bases had no gene match. The CDR3 spans 15 residues. Per the germline V gene, CDR1 is SGHRS and CDR2 is YFSETQ. The CDR3 DNA reads as TGCGCCAGCAGACAACCGGGACAGAGTAATGAAAAACTGTTTTTT. Its translation is CASRQPGQSNEKLFF.

The chain carries TRBV20-1 and TRBJ2-3; no clear D gene. The germline V and J ends were trimmed by 5 bases and 5 bases, with 8 bases remaining between them. Per germline, CDR1 DFQATT and CDR2 SNEGSKA (reference sequence). This CDR3 has 11 amino acids. The CDR3 protein is CSAGLGDTQYF. DNA of the CDR3: TGCAGTGCTGGGCTAGGAGATACGCAGTATTTT.